A selection of T cell receptor beta chains follows, all from one sample in a study of cytotoxic CD8 clonotypes in ibrutinib-treated CLL. Using immunoSEQ multiplex PCR, the repertoire was profiled, and TCRdb retains in-frame clones only, with some absent. The data contain fewer than 300,000 clones, approximately 76% of them seen just once; the ten biggest clones take up approximately 5.6%. The specimen comprised PBMCs, sampled at disease progression, from a patient treated with ibrutinib. These TCRs come from a human donor with chronic lymphocytic leukemia. CDR3s include the opening cysteine and the closing phenylalanine or tryptophan. D genes are given only for firm matches. Clone size, where shown, is once, few, many, or a class for clones that have expanded.

j_gene: TRBJ1-1
abundance: NA
v_gene: TRBV5-4
d_gene: NA
CDR3nt: TGTGCCAGCAGCCCGACAGGAGGGGGGCGAGAAACTGAAGCTTTCTTT
CDR3aa: CASSPTGGGRETEAFF

j_gene: TRBJ1-1
abundance: NA
v_gene: TRBV9
d_gene: NA
CDR3nt: TGTGCCAGCAGCGTAGGTAAACAGCCCGAAGCTTTCTTT
CDR3aa: CASSVGKQPEAFF

j_gene: TRBJ2-1
abundance: once
v_gene: TRBV29-1
d_gene: TRBD2
CDR3nt: TGCAGCGTGTCCGGGACTAGCGATACCTCCTACAATGAGCAGTTCTTC
CDR3aa: CSVSGTSDTSYNEQFF

j_gene: TRBJ2-5
abundance: few
v_gene: TRBV2
d_gene: NA
CDR3nt: TGTGCCAGCAGTGAGCTAGCGAAAGAGACCCAGTACTTC
CDR3aa: CASSELAKETQYF

j_gene: TRBJ2-7
abundance: NA
v_gene: TRBV6-6
d_gene: NA
CDR3nt: TGTGCCAGCTGCGTACAGGGTAGCGAGCAGTACTTC
CDR3aa: CASCVQGSEQYF

j_gene: TRBJ1-5
abundance: NA
v_gene: TRBV2
d_gene: NA
CDR3nt: TGTGCCAGCAGTCTGTACGATAGCAATCAGCCCCAGCATTTT
CDR3aa: CASSLYDSNQPQHF

j_gene: TRBJ2-1
abundance: few
v_gene: TRBV7-2
d_gene: NA
CDR3nt: TGTGCCAGCAGCTTAGACCATGAGCAGTTCTTC
CDR3aa: CASSLDHEQFF

j_gene: TRBJ2-2
abundance: NA
v_gene: TRBV25-1
d_gene: NA
CDR3nt: TGTGCCAGCATCCTCGGGGAGCTGTTTTTT
CDR3aa: CASILGELFF

j_gene: TRBJ2-3
abundance: NA
v_gene: TRBV10-3
d_gene: TRBD2
CDR3nt: TGTGCCATCAGTGAAAGAGGACTAGCTACAGATACGCAGTATTTT
CDR3aa: CAISERGLATDTQYF

j_gene: TRBJ2-7
abundance: few
v_gene: TRBV19
d_gene: NA
CDR3nt: TGTGCCAGTAGTGCCCCGGGCCCTGTCACCCACGAGCAGTACTTC
CDR3aa: CASSAPGPVTHEQYF

j_gene: TRBJ2-5
abundance: NA
v_gene: TRBV19
d_gene: NA
CDR3nt: TGTGCCAGTAGTATTCGTAACAGTGAAGAGACCCAGTACTTC
CDR3aa: CASSIRNSEETQYF

j_gene: TRBJ2-2
abundance: few
v_gene: TRBV12-5
d_gene: NA
CDR3nt: TGTGCTAGTGTGCATGCGAACACCGGGGAGCTGTTTTTT
CDR3aa: CASVHANTGELFF

j_gene: TRBJ2-5
abundance: NA
v_gene: TRBV18
d_gene: NA
CDR3nt: TGTGCCAGCTCCCGCTCGTGGGCGGGGCAAGAGACCCAGTACTTC
CDR3aa: CASSRSWAGQETQYF

j_gene: TRBJ2-7
abundance: NA
v_gene: TRBV9
d_gene: TRBD1
CDR3nt: TGTGCCAGCAGCCCGGGGACAGGGATGAGCTCCTACGAGCAGTACTTC
CDR3aa: CASSPGTGMSSYEQYF

j_gene: TRBJ2-7
abundance: NA
v_gene: TRBV10-3
d_gene: TRBD1
CDR3nt: TGTGCCATCAAACCGGGACAGGGGTCCTACGAGCAGTACTTC
CDR3aa: CAIKPGQGSYEQYF

j_gene: TRBJ1-2
abundance: few
v_gene: TRBV2
d_gene: NA
CDR3nt: TGTGCCAGCAGTGTTGAGGGGGAGAATGGCTACACCTTC
CDR3aa: CASSVEGENGYTF

j_gene: TRBJ2-3
abundance: NA
v_gene: TRBV9
d_gene: NA
CDR3nt: TGTGCCAGCAGCCGGGACGGCAGCACAGATACGCAGTATTTT
CDR3aa: CASSRDGSTDTQYF

j_gene: TRBJ2-7
abundance: NA
v_gene: TRBV19
d_gene: TRBD1
CDR3nt: TGTGCCAGTAGTAGCCACAGGGGGCTCCACGAGCAGTACTTC
CDR3aa: CASSSHRGLHEQYF

j_gene: TRBJ2-2
abundance: NA
v_gene: TRBV10-1
d_gene: NA
CDR3nt: TGCGCCAGCAGTGACCGCGGGACAAGGGTTAGCGGGGAGCTGTTTTTT
CDR3aa: CASSDRGTRVSGELFF

j_gene: TRBJ1-2
abundance: NA
v_gene: TRBV4-3
d_gene: TRBD1
CDR3nt: TGCGCCAGCAGCCAAGAGGGCAGGGGGAACTATGGCTACACCTTC
CDR3aa: CASSQEGRGNYGYTF

j_gene: TRBJ2-1
abundance: few
v_gene: TRBV20-1
d_gene: NA
CDR3nt: TGCAGTGCTACGAACAATGAGCAGTTCTTC
CDR3aa: CSATNNEQFF

j_gene: TRBJ2-4
abundance: NA
v_gene: TRBV11-3
d_gene: TRBD1
CDR3nt: TGTGCCAGCAGCTTAGCGGGGACAGGGGTTCAGTACTTC
CDR3aa: CASSLAGTGVQYF

j_gene: TRBJ2-5
abundance: NA
v_gene: TRBV6-1
d_gene: NA
CDR3nt: TGTGCCAGCAGTGAACCGGGGTTGGAGACCCAGTACTTC
CDR3aa: CASSEPGLETQYF

j_gene: TRBJ2-4
abundance: NA
v_gene: TRBV7-2
d_gene: TRBD2
CDR3nt: TGTGCCAGCAGCTGGGGGACTAGCGGCCACGCGAGCATTCAGTACTTC
CDR3aa: CASSWGTSGHASIQYF

j_gene: TRBJ2-1
abundance: NA
v_gene: TRBV25-1
d_gene: TRBD1
CDR3nt: TGTGCCAGCAGTCGGGGACAGTACAATGAGCAGTTCTTC
CDR3aa: CASSRGQYNEQFF

j_gene: TRBJ1-5
abundance: NA
v_gene: TRBV6-1
d_gene: NA
CDR3nt: TGTGCCACTACCGGGCTGGGGGTAAGCAATCAGCCCCAGCATTTT
CDR3aa: CATTGLGVSNQPQHF

j_gene: TRBJ1-2
abundance: NA
v_gene: TRBV5-1
d_gene: NA
CDR3nt: TGCGCCAGCAGCTTGTCGGGGCTCTATGGCTACACCTTC
CDR3aa: CASSLSGLYGYTF

j_gene: TRBJ2-1
abundance: NA
v_gene: TRBV28
d_gene: TRBD2
CDR3nt: TGTGCCAGCAGTTTCATGGGACAGCTAGCGGGAGGATCCTACAATGAGCAGTTCTTC
CDR3aa: CASSFMGQLAGGSYNEQFF

j_gene: TRBJ1-2
abundance: NA
v_gene: TRBV29-1
d_gene: NA
CDR3nt: TGCAGCGTTGAAGGGGCAGGCGTTGCCTATGGCTACACCTTC
CDR3aa: CSVEGAGVAYGYTF

j_gene: TRBJ2-2
abundance: NA
v_gene: TRBV6-1
d_gene: NA
CDR3nt: TGTGCCAGTGGCGGAGGCACCGGGGAGCTGTTTTTT
CDR3aa: CASGGGTGELFF

j_gene: TRBJ2-7
abundance: NA
v_gene: TRBV28
d_gene: NA
CDR3nt: TGTGCCAGCAGTTCCACACAAACCCTTCGGGACTTACAAGATTGGTCCTACGAGCAGTACTTC
CDR3aa: CASSSTQTLRDLQDWSYEQYF

j_gene: TRBJ2-7
abundance: few
v_gene: TRBV5-1
d_gene: NA
CDR3nt: TGCGCCAGCAGCCAGGGGAGCTCCTACGAGCAGTACTTC
CDR3aa: CASSQGSSYEQYF

j_gene: TRBJ2-7
abundance: NA
v_gene: TRBV6-5
d_gene: TRBD1
CDR3nt: TGTGCCAGCACCCCGGCCTGGACAGGGGCGTCCGAGCAGTACTTC
CDR3aa: CASTPAWTGASEQYF

j_gene: TRBJ2-3
abundance: NA
v_gene: TRBV29-1
d_gene: NA
CDR3nt: TGCAGCGTTGACGGGACCCCTTTCACAGATACGCAGTATTTT
CDR3aa: CSVDGTPFTDTQYF

j_gene: TRBJ1-1
abundance: NA
v_gene: TRBV10-3
d_gene: TRBD1
CDR3nt: TGTGCCATCAGTGAGTCGGGACAGGGAGGCGCTGAAGCTTTCTTT
CDR3aa: CAISESGQGGAEAFF

j_gene: TRBJ2-7
abundance: once
v_gene: TRBV2
d_gene: NA
CDR3nt: TGTGCCAGCACCTTCCTCTCCTACGAGCAGTACTTC
CDR3aa: CASTFLSYEQYF

j_gene: TRBJ1-2
abundance: NA
v_gene: TRBV6-1
d_gene: TRBD1
CDR3nt: TGTGCCAGCAGTGAAAATCCCGGGACAGCAAGGACCTTC
CDR3aa: CASSENPGTARTF

j_gene: TRBJ1-2
abundance: once
v_gene: TRBV5-1
d_gene: NA
CDR3nt: TGCGCCAGCAGCTCCGGGGGCCTGCTTGGTGGCTACACCTTC
CDR3aa: CASSSGGLLGGYTF

j_gene: TRBJ2-3
abundance: NA
v_gene: TRBV5-4
d_gene: NA
CDR3nt: TGTGCCAGCAGCTCCGGAGGTTCAGATACGCAGTATTTT
CDR3aa: CASSSGGSDTQYF

j_gene: TRBJ1-1
abundance: few
v_gene: TRBV6-5
d_gene: NA
CDR3nt: TGTGCCAGCACCCGATTGGGGAGTGGCACTGAAGCTTTCTTT
CDR3aa: CASTRLGSGTEAFF

j_gene: TRBJ2-7
abundance: NA
v_gene: TRBV4-3
d_gene: TRBD2
CDR3nt: TGCGCCAGCAGCCAGACTAGCGGGAGTATTTACGAGCAGTACTTC
CDR3aa: CASSQTSGSIYEQYF

j_gene: TRBJ2-5
abundance: NA
v_gene: TRBV13
d_gene: NA
CDR3nt: TGTGCCAGCAGCCCTATCTCGGCAGCTGGAGAGACCCAGTACTTC
CDR3aa: CASSPISAAGETQYF

j_gene: TRBJ1-1
abundance: NA
v_gene: TRBV7-9
d_gene: TRBD1
CDR3nt: TGTGCCAGCAGCTTAGGGGGTAAGGGACAGCAGAACACTGAAGCTTTCTTT
CDR3aa: CASSLGGKGQQNTEAFF

j_gene: TRBJ2-5
abundance: NA
v_gene: TRBV7-9
d_gene: NA
CDR3nt: TGTGCCAGCAGCTCTCCCGGGACACTAGAGACCCAGTACTTC
CDR3aa: CASSSPGTLETQYF

j_gene: TRBJ1-2
abundance: NA
v_gene: TRBV29-1
d_gene: TRBD1
CDR3nt: TGCAGCGTTGAACGACAGGGTGTGGTTGGCTACACCTTC
CDR3aa: CSVERQGVVGYTF

j_gene: TRBJ1-2
abundance: NA
v_gene: TRBV20-1
d_gene: NA
CDR3nt: TGCAGTGCTAGAGGAAGACCCGGGAGGGCCTTC
CDR3aa: CSARGRPGRAF

j_gene: TRBJ2-1
abundance: NA
v_gene: TRBV14
d_gene: TRBD2
CDR3nt: TGTGCCAGCAGCCAATGGGGACTAGCGGGAGTGGGTAATGAGCAGTTCTTC
CDR3aa: CASSQWGLAGVGNEQFF

j_gene: TRBJ1-1
abundance: few
v_gene: TRBV6-1
d_gene: NA
CDR3nt: TGTGCCAGCAGTAGGAACACTGAAGCTTTCTTT
CDR3aa: CASSRNTEAFF

j_gene: TRBJ2-7
abundance: NA
v_gene: TRBV15
d_gene: NA
CDR3nt: TGTGCCACCAGCAGATGGGAGGAATACGAGCAGTACTTC
CDR3aa: CATSRWEEYEQYF

j_gene: TRBJ2-2
abundance: NA
v_gene: TRBV18
d_gene: NA
CDR3nt: TGTGCCAGCTCACCGGACGAGACGAACACCGGGGAGCTGTTTTTT
CDR3aa: CASSPDETNTGELFF

j_gene: TRBJ2-7
abundance: NA
v_gene: TRBV25-1
d_gene: TRBD2
CDR3nt: TGTGCCAGGGTTAGCGGGAGGGTCCAGAAGCAATCTACGGGGCAGTACTTC
CDR3aa: CARVSGRVQKQSTGQYF

j_gene: TRBJ2-7
abundance: NA
v_gene: TRBV5-1
d_gene: NA
CDR3nt: TGCGCCAGCAGATACCGAGACTACGAGCAGTACTTC
CDR3aa: CASRYRDYEQYF

j_gene: TRBJ2-7
abundance: few
v_gene: TRBV5-4
d_gene: NA
CDR3nt: TGTGCCAGCAGCCCTAGCGTCAGCTCCTACGAGCAGTACTTC
CDR3aa: CASSPSVSSYEQYF

j_gene: TRBJ2-5
abundance: NA
v_gene: TRBV5-4
d_gene: TRBD1
CDR3nt: TGTGCCAGCACCTCGGACCAGGGGGCGGAGACCCAGTACTTC
CDR3aa: CASTSDQGAETQYF

j_gene: TRBJ2-7
abundance: NA
v_gene: TRBV7-6
d_gene: NA
CDR3nt: TGTGCCAGCAGCTTAGACACGAGGGGGGCGCAGTACTTC
CDR3aa: CASSLDTRGAQYF